The 5 T cell receptor beta chains listed next were all sequenced from one sample in a study of cytomegalovirus exposure and HLA in healthy donors. 13 Jbeta primers and 60 Vbeta primers were used for the PCR. The repertoire was sequenced with immunoSEQ multiplex PCR; TCRdb's copy has only in-frame clones and lacks some. The sample includes around 100,000 clones, roughly 71% of them seen just once. Sequencing input: PBMCs. All receptors come from a woman aged 18-35 years in good health and CMV-seropositive.

The chain joins TRBV7-6 to TRBJ2-4; D remains ambiguous. CDR1 is SGHVS, CDR2 FNYEAQ, per germline. The CDR3 runs to 13 residues. Trimming cost V 6 bases and J 0 bases, with 6 bases left between them. The CDR3 here is CASRALAKNIQYF. Here the CDR3 DNA reads TGTGCCAGCAGGGCCCTAGCCAAAAACATTCAGTACTTC.

V is TRBV11-2 and J is TRBJ2-5, with no clear D. V lost 5 bases, J lost 3 bases, and 7 bases lay in between. The germline gives CDR1 SGHAT, CDR2 FQNNGV. This CDR3 is 12 amino acids long. This CDR3 is CASSITEETQYF. The CDR3 region has the DNA TGTGCCAGCAGCATTACGGAAGAGACCCAGTACTTC.

This chain joins TRBV18 and TRBJ1-6; D is unclear. The CDR3 spans 15 residues. Per germline, CDR1 KGHSH and CDR2 LQKENI. V lost 3 bases and J lost 14, with 20 bases in between. Here the CDR3 DNA reads TGTGCCAGCTCACCCCCGCGAGATACTAATTGGGCCCTCCACTTT. It encodes CASSPPRDTNWALHF.

The chain has TRBV11-2 and TRBJ1-1; D ambiguous. Germline values: CDR1 SGHAT, CDR2 FQNNGV. CDR3 length: 13 residues. Trimming shortened V by 1 base and J by 5 bases, and 8 bases separated the two germline ends. CDR3 in amino acids: CASSLAGRTEAFF. The CDR3 region has the DNA TGTGCCAGCAGCTTAGCGGGGAGGACTGAAGCTTTCTTT.

The chain uses TRBV7-8 and TRBJ1-5, with D hard to call. There are 20 residues in the CDR3. In germline, CDR1 is SGHVS, CDR2 FQNEAQ. V shed 4 bases and J shed 0 bases, with 25 bases lying between them. This CDR3 is CASSSRPREVEVDSNQPQHF. CDR3 bases: TGTGCCAGCAGCTCACGCCCCCGGGAGGTTGAGGTGGATAGCAATCAGCCCCAGCATTTT.